This TCR beta chain was recovered during a study of beta chain features in type 1 diabetes (dated 2018 in TCRdb). As for the study more broadly: Mean age, gender distribution, total cell number and subset yield did not differ between patients and healthy donors. A total of around 110,000,000 sorted cells were examined across all samples, and RNA yield correlated strongly with the number of cells per subset. The study compared TCRB repertoires of sorted circulating CD4+ T cell subsets between recently diagnosed type 1 diabetes patients and matched healthy donors. Naive and central memory subsets were obtained from all 28 donors, but regulatory and stem cell-like memory subsets were isolated from only 8 patients and roughly 8 healthy donors.

Cut back by 3 bases and 6 bases, the V and J ends lie 11 bases apart. CDR1 and CDR2, looked up from the germline V gene, are SGHTA and FQGTGA. There are 14 amino acids in the CDR3, from cysteine to phenylalanine inclusive. The DNA shown is the 42-base CDR3, in frame from base 1. To note about this clone: This clone's antigen is unknown. No base qualities exist here, and no much larger clone lies one base off it.

The entire isolated RNA was reverse transcribed using the High Capacity cDNA Reverse Transcription Kit, and thus expressed TCRB transcripts were sequenced. Survey-depth immunoSEQ sequencing was performed on stem cell-like memory T cell samples, with an average of roughly 1 million total reads per sample. Sorted cells were lysed in RLT buffer and RNA was extracted with DNase-treated RNeasy Micro or Mini kits, depending on cell number. To prevent cross-contamination, each cell subset was processed individually, whereas patient and healthy donor samples were processed jointly. Using the immunoSEQ multiplex PCR, TCRB sequences were amplified from cDNA into 87-bp fragments spanning the CDR3 region. The amplicons were sequenced using the Illumina HiSeq platform. Per the original workflow: Synthetic template baselines were used to correct PCR bias computationally, reads within Hamming distance 2 were collapsed, and singletons that could not be merged were discarded. By aligning reads against IMGT, V, D and J genes, CDR3 length, and insertions or deletions at six rearrangement sites were assigned. Clonotype counts were normalized to sorted cell number within each subset before computing true diversity and Gini coefficients with the tcR R package. Repertoire sharing was quantified using the overlap coefficient calculated on TCRB nucleotide sequences. TCRdb retrieved this table from immuneACCESS and kept in-frame rearrangements only. Not all clones are present; in checked studies, unresolved V genes account for under half, and no reason is known for the remainder. V and J calls and clone size follow that table, whereas D and trimming were derived from the DNA. The sample records over 100,000 clones, 30% to 40% of which are singletons. The top ten clonotypes cover about 0.07% of the sample.

Each donor gave one peripheral blood draw, approximately 100 mL on average, collected into heparinised tubes. Using a panel that included CD45RO, CCR7, CD25, CD127, CD95 and CD27, naive, central memory, regulatory and stem cell-like memory CD4+ T cells were sorted on a BD FACSAria II. A purity above 95% was achieved for all sorted populations. PBMCs were isolated immediately by Lymphoprep density gradient centrifugation and stained directly without culture. So that batch effects would be minimized, each experiment stained and sorted samples in pairs, pairing one healthy donor with one patient. Study-wide conclusions, independent of this receptor: Only small numbers of individuals were included in the HLA sub-analyses, which left unresolved whether HLA type had any influence on TCRB rearrangement. The naive, central memory and regulatory TCRB repertoires appeared to resemble one another more closely among patients than among healthy donors. PCR might favor shorter templates, but patient and control samples were amplified and corrected together, so any skew would affect both groups equally. At VDJ recombination sites, patients with type 1 diabetes made fewer insertions and deleted more nucleotides, a pattern implying thymic rearrangement abnormalities. In all four CD4+ subsets, TCRB CDR3 length was moderately but significantly shorter in type 1 diabetes patients. Because cDNA was sequenced instead of genomic DNA, highly expressing activated cells could be over-represented, though the groups showed no difference in activation or CD3 levels.

The sequencing sample was made of stem cell memory CD4+ T cells from blood. The cell subset or site label for this specimen denotes: stem cell-like memory CD4+ T cells. The V and J segments used are TRBV7-3 and TRBJ2-2, with the D gene uncertain. The receptor's source is a woman under 30 in good health. The CDR3 protein: CASSLGIGAGELFF. The nucleotides read TGTGCCAGCAGCTTGGGCATCGGTGCCGGGGAGCTGTTTTTT.